Shown below are 18 T cell receptor beta chains from a single sample sequenced in a study of blood T cell repertoires in COVID-19. The data were produced by immunoSEQ multiplex PCR, yet TCRdb's version contains in-frame clones alone and is incomplete. The data contain 330,000 or so clones, 87% of them seen just once; the ten biggest clones take up 7.5% to 10%. The sequenced material came from peripheral blood. These receptors were collected from a man aged 25-45 years with COVID-19, enrolled during active disease.

The V and J genes are TRBV11-2 and TRBJ1-1; D not certain. In germline, CDR1 is SGHAT, CDR2 FQNNGV. The CDR3 contains 11 residues. Trimming removed 7 bases from V and 1 base from J, with 4 bases in between. The CDR3 spells CASTQNTEAFF. The CDR3 bases are TGTGCCAGCACCCAGAACACTGAAGCTTTCTTT.

The rearrangement uses TRBV6-2 or TRBV6-3 and TRBJ2-4; 15 nucleotides line up with TRBD2. V dropped 6 bases and J dropped 7; count of bases not matched to a gene: 13. CDR1 and CDR2 from the germline V gene are MNHEY and SVGEGT. The CDR3 spans 18 residues. The DNA for the CDR3 is TGTGCCAGCAGCGCCGGACTAGCGGGGGGGCCGATGGGGAACATTCAGTACTTC. Its translation is CASSAGLAGGPMGNIQYF.

V is TRBV27 and J is TRBJ2-5; D may be TRBD2 (5 bases). CDR1 and CDR2 (germline): MNHEY, SMNVEV (reference sequence). The V end lost 8 bases, the J end lost 5 bases, and 18 bases lay between the germline ends. This CDR3 contains 14 residues. CDR3 bases: TGTGCCAGCGGTGCCTCGGATCGAGGGGAGACCCAGTACTTC. Its translation: CASGASDRGETQYF.

The CDR3 DNA follows: TGCGCCAGCAGCTTGGGAGACACCTACGAGCAGTACTTC. Translated: CASSLGDTYEQYF. The chain has TRBV5-1 and TRBJ2-7, with D unresolved. Germline CDR1 is SGHRS and CDR2 is YFSETQ. The CDR3 runs 13 residues. Trimming shortened V by 0 bases and J by 2 bases, and 6 bases separated the two germline ends.

This clone was seen just once. The rearrangement joins TRBV29-1 to TRBJ1-1; D is ambiguous. CDR3 size: 13 residues. The germline V and J ends were trimmed by 5 bases and 0 bases, with 10 bases remaining between them. Germline V gives CDR1 SQVTM, CDR2 ANQGSEA. The CDR3 DNA is TGCAGCGTTTACCTGCAGATGAACACTGAAGCTTTCTTT. Amino acid sequence: CSVYLQMNTEAFF. The variable domain in full, completed from reference TRBV29-1 and TRBJ1-1, reads SAVISQKPSRDICQRGTSLTIQCQVDSQVTMMFWYRQQPGQSLTLIATANQGSEATYESGFVIDKFPISRPNLTFSTLTVSNMSPEDSSIYLCSVYLQMNTEAFFGQGTRLTVV.

V gene TRBV7-9 combines with J gene TRBJ1-4; 9 bases match TRBD1. Germline V gene data show CDR1 as SEHNR and CDR2 as FQNEAQ (reference sequence). The CDR3 contains 16 residues. The V segment lost 4 bases and the J segment 5 bases; nucleotides outside the gene matches: 8. The CDR3 region is CASSSPGQGLNEKLFF. The CDR3 DNA sequence: TGTGCCAGCAGCTCACCCGGACAGGGGCTGAATGAAAAACTGTTTTTT.

This clone occurred a few times. CDR3 loop: CASSLYQTSGGANEQFF. CDR3 nucleotide sequence: TGTGCCAGCAGCTTATACCAGACTAGCGGGGGGGCCAATGAGCAGTTCTTC. This chain connects TRBV5-6 to TRBJ2-1, with 14 bases fitting TRBD2. CDR1 and CDR2 (germline): SGHDT, YYEEEE. V trimming: 2 bases; J trimming: 6 bases; junction bases outside the gene matches: 7. The CDR3 has 17 residues.

V and J are TRBV11-2 and TRBJ2-7; D remains ambiguous. Germline CDR1 and CDR2: SGHAT and FQNNGV. This CDR3 is built from 14 residues. V lost 6 bases and J 0 bases, leaving 12 bases between the germline ends. This chain's CDR3 is CASRQYSSSYEQYF. DNA of the CDR3: TGTGCCAGCAGACAGTACTCCTCCTCCTACGAGCAGTACTTC.

This clone occurred once. The chain joins TRBV19 to TRBJ2-3; TRBD2 is a possible D gene (7 bases). Germline-derived CDR1 and CDR2 are LNHDA and SQIVND (reference sequence). CDR3 length equals 15 residues. V was shortened by 7 bases and J by 6 bases, with 20 bases between the two germline ends. The CDR3 protein is CASNGGALGEDTQYF. In DNA form, the CDR3 reads TGTGCCAGTAATGGGGGGGCCCTAGGAGAGGATACGCAGTATTTT. The full variable domain, in which reference TRBV19 and TRBJ2-3 provide the parts outside the CDR3, is DGGITQSPKYLFRKEGQNVTLSCEQNLNHDAMYWYRQDPGQGLRLIYYSQIVNDFQKGDIAEGYSVSREKKESFPLTVTSAQKNPTAFYLCASNGGALGEDTQYFGPGTRLTVL.

The chain recombines TRBV12-3 or TRBV12-4 with TRBJ1-1; no definite D call. The CDR3 runs 13 residues. V was clipped by 7 bases and J by 6 bases, with 15 bases between them. CDR3 amino acids: CASTPDGGSEAFF. CDR3 sequence (DNA): TGTGCCAGCACCCCCGACGGAGGGTCTGAAGCTTTCTTT.

This chain links TRBV5-6 with TRBJ2-3, with D possibly being TRBD2 (5 bases). V lost 2 bases, J lost 1 base, and 5 bases lay in between. The CDR3 length is 13 residues. Germline V gives CDR1 SGHDT, CDR2 YYEEEE. The CDR3 DNA sequence: TGTGCCAGCAGCTTCGGGGGCACAGATACGCAGTATTTT. It codes for CASSFGGTDTQYF. Combining the CDR3 with reference TRBV5-6 and TRBJ2-3 gives the whole variable domain DAGVTQSPTHLIKTRGQQVTLRCSPKSGHDTVSWYQQALGQGPQFIFQYYEEEERQRGNFPDRFSGHQFPNYSSELNVNALLLGDSALYLCASSFGGTDTQYFGPGTRLTVL.

The CDR3 protein is CAISEFRTNEKLFF. The CDR3 nucleotides read TGTGCCATCAGTGAATTTAGAACTAATGAAAAACTGTTTTTT. J is TRBJ1-4 and V is TRBV10-3; D not certain. Germline CDR1 is ENHRY and CDR2 is SYGVKD. This CDR3 is built from 14 residues. V lost 3 bases to trimming and J lost 1 base, with 6 bases between them.

V is TRBV5-6 and J is TRBJ1-1; 8 bases are a match to TRBD1. The J segment lost 1 base and the V segment lost 4 bases, leaving 6 bases of the junction unmatched. This CDR3 is 15 amino acids long. Germline V gene sequence: CDR1 SGHDT, CDR2 YYEEEE. The chain's CDR3 is CASSELQGGNTEAFF. The CDR3 nucleotides read TGTGCCAGCAGCGAGTTACAGGGGGGGAACACTGAAGCTTTCTTT.

The chain employs TRBV5-6 and TRBJ1-3; D ambiguous. V gave up 3 bases and J gave up 8 bases, with 9 bases separating them. Germline CDR1 SGHDT, CDR2 YYEEEE. There are 12 residues in the CDR3. CDR3 loop: CASSSQPDTIYF. The CDR3 DNA reads TGTGCCAGCAGCTCACAGCCGGACACCATATATTTT.

This rearrangement joins TRBV19 to TRBJ1-1; 11 bases agree with TRBD1. The CDR3 is made up of 12 amino acids. With 7 bases clipped from V and 7 bases from J, the junction kept 2 bases outside the gene matches. The V gene's germline CDR1 is LNHDA and CDR2 SQIVND (reference sequence). The CDR3: CASMGQGVEAFF. In nucleotides, the CDR3 is TGTGCCAGTATGGGACAGGGGGTTGAAGCTTTCTTT.

The chain uses TRBV9 and TRBJ1-4; possibly TRBD1 for D (5 bases). Germline V gene lookup returns CDR1 SGDLS and CDR2 YYNGEE. V lost 0 bases, J lost 15 bases, and 15 bases lay in between. The CDR3 is 13 amino acids. The DNA for the CDR3 is TGTGCCAGCAGCGTAGTGGCGGGACGAGGATTGTTTTTT. Amino acid sequence: CASSVVAGRGLFF.

This rearrangement joins TRBV10-3 to TRBJ2-5; D possibly corresponds to TRBD2 (6 bases). This CDR3 region has 14 residues. The ends were cut back, 6 bases at V and 3 bases at J, with 14 bases in the middle. CDR1 and CDR2 from the germline V gene are ENHRY and SYGVKD. In DNA, the CDR3 is TGTGCCATCAGGGGGACCGGGGGTGAAGAGACCCAGTACTTC. Protein sequence: CAIRGTGGEETQYF.

The rearrangement joins TRBV6-5 to TRBJ2-3, with TRBD2 as a possible D gene (6 bases). Trimming shortened V by 0 bases and J by 4 bases, and 11 bases separated the two germline ends. The CDR3 is 15 residues long. The V gene's germline CDR1 is MNHEY and CDR2 SVGAGI. CDR3 in amino acids: CASSYSSGQADTQYF. The CDR3 DNA reads as TGTGCCAGCAGTTACTCTAGCGGCCAGGCAGATACGCAGTATTTT.